The 10 T cell receptor beta chains in this list originate from one sample, sequenced in a study of blood T cell repertoires in COVID-19. TCRdb's copy holds only in-frame clones and misses some; the assay was immunoSEQ multiplex PCR. The table includes over 200,000 clones, 84% detected once. Sequencing was carried out using peripheral blood. These receptors originate from a woman in her forties or fifties with active or convalescent COVID-19.

This chain connects TRBV2 to TRBJ2-1; 8 positions agree with TRBD1. The CDR3 consists of 15 residues. CDR1 is SNHLY, CDR2 FYNNEI, per germline. The junction had 3 bases not matched to a gene; V was cut back by 5 bases and J by 0 bases. CDR3 loop: CASSFQGASYNEQFF. The CDR3 DNA reads TGTGCCAGCAGTTTTCAGGGGGCCTCCTACAATGAGCAGTTCTTC.

The chain has TRBV28 and TRBJ2-5, with D possibly TRBD1 on 5 matching bases. In germline, CDR1 is MDHEN, CDR2 SYDVKM. V lost 6 bases and J lost 1, with 12 bases in between. The CDR3 is 14 residues long. CDR3 sequence (DNA): TGTGCCAGCAGCCGCTCAGGGATCCAAGAGACCCAGTACTTC. This gives the protein CASSRSGIQETQYF. Together with reference TRBV28 and TRBJ2-5, the CDR3 gives the full variable domain: DVKVTQSSRYLVKRTGEKVFLECVQDMDHENMFWYRQDPGLGLRLIYFSYDVKMKEKGDIPEGYSVSREKKERFSLILESASTNQTSMYLCASSRSGIQETQYFGPGTRLLVL.

The J gene is TRBJ2-6, the V gene TRBV11-2; D possibly corresponds to TRBD2 (5 bases). CDR1 and CDR2 (germline): SGHAT, FQNNGV. The CDR3 sequence is 15 residues long. The V end was cut by 5 bases, the J end by 2 bases, with 10 bases between. CDR3 bases: TGTGCCAGCAGCAGGACGGGGACTGGGGCCAACGTCCTGACTTTC. Its translation is CASSRTGTGANVLTF.

In regard to this clone: The same CDR3 can be traced to other DNA sequences in this sample. The chain has TRBV5-1 and TRBJ2-3; 8 nucleotides agree with TRBD2. V was pared by 4 bases and J by 4 bases, with 8 bases of the junction left unmatched. Per the germline V gene, CDR1 is SGHRS and CDR2 is YFSETQ. This CDR3 has 15 amino acids. Here the CDR3 DNA reads TGCGCCAGCAGCCTGAGGGCGGGGGGTTCAGATACGCAGTATTTT. Translating gives CASSLRAGGSDTQYF.

The CDR3 region has the DNA TGTGCCAGCAGTCCCCGGGACAGGACCTACGAGCAGTACTTC. Protein: CASSPRDRTYEQYF. The chain carries TRBV6-6 and TRBJ2-7; 8 bases map to TRBD1. The CDR3 is made up of 14 amino acids. J lost 2 bases, V lost 5 bases, and 5 bases had no gene match. Germline V gives CDR1 MNHNY, CDR2 SVGAGI (reference sequence).

The V gene is TRBV16, the J gene TRBJ1-2; D uncertain. The CDR3 runs 14 residues. Germline V CDR1 and CDR2: KGHSY, FQNENV. The V end lost 2 bases, the J end lost 4 bases, and 11 bases lay between the germline ends. CDR3 sequence reads: CASSQLGEGYGYTF. DNA for the CDR3: TGTGCCAGCAGCCAACTCGGGGAGGGCTATGGCTACACCTTC.

CDR3 DNA sequence: TGTGCCAGTACTCATTTGGGGACAGACGGAGCTTTCTTT. Translated: CASTHLGTDGAFF. The chain is built from TRBV19 and TRBJ1-1; 7 bases agree with TRBD1. The junction had 12 bases not matched to a gene; V was cut back by 7 bases and J by 10 bases. This CDR3 has 13 residues. CDR1 and CDR2 (germline): LNHDA, SQIVND (reference sequence).

CDR3 coding DNA: TGTGCCACCAGCGGGACTATCGGAAGGGATGGCTACACCTTC. It translates to CATSGTIGRDGYTF. The chain employs TRBV24-1 and TRBJ1-2, with D possibly TRBD1 on 5 matching bases. Germline CDR1 KGHDR, CDR2 SFDVKD. The CDR3 loop spans 14 amino acids. The germline V and J ends were trimmed by 7 bases and 6 bases, with 17 bases remaining between them.

The chain links TRBV6-2 or TRBV6-3 to TRBJ1-5, with 7 bases matching TRBD1. The CDR3 has 18 amino acids. J was trimmed by 9 bases and V by 0 bases; bases with no gene match: 17. Germline V CDR1 and CDR2: MNHEY, SVGEGT. DNA for the CDR3: TGTGCCAGCAGTTACTCGGCGTGGGCAGGGGGTTCATCTGGGCCCCAGCATTTT. Translated, it gives CASSYSAWAGGSSGPQHF.

The chain recombines TRBV5-4 with TRBJ1-2, with unresolved D. This CDR3 has 15 residues. V dropped 3 bases and J dropped 0 bases, with 12 bases sitting between them. Germline assignment: CDR1 SGHNT and CDR2 YYREEE (reference sequence). CDR3 amino acids: CASSSEVGANYGYTF. The CDR3 bases are TGTGCCAGCAGCTCCGAGGTAGGAGCTAACTATGGCTACACCTTC.